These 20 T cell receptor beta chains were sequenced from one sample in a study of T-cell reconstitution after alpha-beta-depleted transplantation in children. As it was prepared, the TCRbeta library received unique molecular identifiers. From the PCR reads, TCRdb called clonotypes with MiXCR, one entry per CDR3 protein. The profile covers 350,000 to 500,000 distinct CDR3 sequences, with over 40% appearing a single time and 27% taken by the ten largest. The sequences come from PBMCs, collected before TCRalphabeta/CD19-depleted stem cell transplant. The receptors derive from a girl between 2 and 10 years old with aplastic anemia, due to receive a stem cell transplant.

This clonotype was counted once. In nucleotides, the CDR3 is TGTGCCACCAGCAGCCAGGCCTACGAGCAGTACTTC. Residues: CATSSQAYEQYF. The gene calls are TRBV15 and TRBJ2-7, with D unresolved. CDR1 is LNHNV, CDR2 YYDKDF, per germline (reference sequence). The V end lost 3 bases, the J end lost 2 bases, and 5 bases lay between the germline ends. The CDR3 runs 12 residues.

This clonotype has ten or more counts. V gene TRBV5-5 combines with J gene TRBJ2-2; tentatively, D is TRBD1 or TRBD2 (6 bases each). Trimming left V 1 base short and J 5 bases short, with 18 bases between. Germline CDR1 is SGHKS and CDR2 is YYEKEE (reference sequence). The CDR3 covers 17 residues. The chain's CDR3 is CASSLRASGGGTGELFF. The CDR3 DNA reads TGTGCCAGCAGCTTGAGGGCCAGCGGAGGGGGTACCGGGGAGCTGTTTTTT.

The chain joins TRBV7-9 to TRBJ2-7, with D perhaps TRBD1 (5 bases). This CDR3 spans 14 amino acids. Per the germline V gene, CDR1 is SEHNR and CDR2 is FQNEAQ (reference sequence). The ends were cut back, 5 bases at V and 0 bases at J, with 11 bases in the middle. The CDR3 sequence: CASSPGQDSYEQYF. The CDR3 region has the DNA TGTGCCAGCAGCCCCGGACAAGACTCCTACGAGCAGTACTTC.

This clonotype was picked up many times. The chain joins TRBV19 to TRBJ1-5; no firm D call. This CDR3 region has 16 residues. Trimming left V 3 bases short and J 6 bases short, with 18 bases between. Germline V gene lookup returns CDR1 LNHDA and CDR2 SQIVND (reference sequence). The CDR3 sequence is CASSILEGVGSQPQHF. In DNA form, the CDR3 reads TGTGCCAGTAGTATTCTTGAGGGAGTTGGCTCTCAGCCCCAGCATTTT.

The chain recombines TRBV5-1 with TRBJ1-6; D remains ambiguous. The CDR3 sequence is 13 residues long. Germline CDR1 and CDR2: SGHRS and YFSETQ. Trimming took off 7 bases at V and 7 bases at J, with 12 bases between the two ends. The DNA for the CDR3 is TGCGCCAGCCAGCTGAGGACGAATTCACCCCTCCACTTT. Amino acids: CASQLRTNSPLHF.

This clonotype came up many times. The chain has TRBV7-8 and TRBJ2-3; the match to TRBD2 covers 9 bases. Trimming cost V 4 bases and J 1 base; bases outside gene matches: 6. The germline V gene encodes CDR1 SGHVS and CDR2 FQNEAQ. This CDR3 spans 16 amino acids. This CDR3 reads CASSSLAGRRTDTQYF. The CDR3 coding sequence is TGTGCCAGCAGCTCTCTAGCGGGACGACGCACAGATACGCAGTATTTT.

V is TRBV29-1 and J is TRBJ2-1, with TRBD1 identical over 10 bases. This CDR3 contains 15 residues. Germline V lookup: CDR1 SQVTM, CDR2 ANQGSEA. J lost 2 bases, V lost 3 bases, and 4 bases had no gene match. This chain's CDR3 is CSVDGTGDTYNEQFF. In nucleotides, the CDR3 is TGCAGCGTTGACGGGACAGGGGACACCTACAATGAGCAGTTCTTC.

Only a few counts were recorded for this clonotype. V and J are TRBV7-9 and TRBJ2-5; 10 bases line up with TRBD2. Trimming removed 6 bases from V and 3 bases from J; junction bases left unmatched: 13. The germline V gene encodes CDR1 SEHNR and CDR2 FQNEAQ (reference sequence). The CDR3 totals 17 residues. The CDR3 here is CASSSRTRLAGKETQYF. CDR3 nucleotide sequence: TGTGCCAGCAGTTCCCGCACCAGACTAGCGGGCAAAGAGACCCAGTACTTC.

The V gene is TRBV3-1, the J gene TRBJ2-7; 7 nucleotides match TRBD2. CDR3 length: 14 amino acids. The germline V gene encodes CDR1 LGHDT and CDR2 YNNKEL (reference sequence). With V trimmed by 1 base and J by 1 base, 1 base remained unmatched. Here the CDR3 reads CASSQASGSYEQYF. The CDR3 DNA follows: TGTGCCAGCAGCCAAGCTAGCGGATCCTACGAGCAGTACTTC.

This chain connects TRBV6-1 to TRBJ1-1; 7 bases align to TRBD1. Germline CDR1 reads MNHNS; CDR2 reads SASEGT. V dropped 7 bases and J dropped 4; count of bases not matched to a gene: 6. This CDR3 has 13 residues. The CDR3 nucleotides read TGTGCCAGCAAGGCCCGGGACAGCACTGAAGCTTTCTTT. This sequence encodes CASKARDSTEAFF.

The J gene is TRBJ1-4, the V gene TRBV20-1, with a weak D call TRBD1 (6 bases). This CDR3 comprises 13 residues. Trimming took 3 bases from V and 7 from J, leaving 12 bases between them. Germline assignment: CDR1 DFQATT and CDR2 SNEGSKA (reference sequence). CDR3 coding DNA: TGCAGTGCTAGTGGGGGGCAAGCTGAAAAACTGTTTTTT. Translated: CSASGGQAEKLFF.

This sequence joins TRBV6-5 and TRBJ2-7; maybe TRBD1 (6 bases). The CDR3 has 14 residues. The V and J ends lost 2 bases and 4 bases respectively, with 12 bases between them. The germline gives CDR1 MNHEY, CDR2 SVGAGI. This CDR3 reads CASSYPTGLYEQYF. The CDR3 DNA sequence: TGTGCCAGCAGTTACCCAACAGGGCTTTACGAGCAGTACTTC.

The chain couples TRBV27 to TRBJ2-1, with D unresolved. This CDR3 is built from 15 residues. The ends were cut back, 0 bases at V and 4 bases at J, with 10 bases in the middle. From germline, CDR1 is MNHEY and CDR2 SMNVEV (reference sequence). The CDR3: CASSLSRSLYNEQFF. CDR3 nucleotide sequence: TGTGCCAGCAGTTTATCGAGGAGCCTATACAATGAGCAGTTCTTC.

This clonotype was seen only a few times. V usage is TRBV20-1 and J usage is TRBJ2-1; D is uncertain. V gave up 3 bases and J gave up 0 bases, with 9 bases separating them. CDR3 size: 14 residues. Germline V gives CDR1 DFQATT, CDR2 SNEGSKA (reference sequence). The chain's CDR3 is CSASRESSYNEQFF. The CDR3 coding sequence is TGCAGTGCTAGTAGGGAAAGCTCCTACAATGAGCAGTTCTTC.

This chain's CDR3 is CSASLAKFTDTQYF. CDR3 coding DNA: TGCAGTGCTAGCCTAGCCAAATTCACAGATACGCAGTATTTT. The chain carries TRBV20-1 and TRBJ2-3; D perhaps matches TRBD2 (5 bases). Trimming removed 3 bases from V and 2 bases from J, with 12 bases in between. The CDR3 loop spans 14 amino acids. The germline gives CDR1 DFQATT, CDR2 SNEGSKA (reference sequence).

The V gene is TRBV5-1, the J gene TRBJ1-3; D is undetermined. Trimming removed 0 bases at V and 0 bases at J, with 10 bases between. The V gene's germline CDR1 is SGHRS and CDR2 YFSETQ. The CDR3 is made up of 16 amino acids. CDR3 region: CASSLAPGSSGNTIYF. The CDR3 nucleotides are TGCGCCAGCAGCTTGGCTCCGGGGAGCTCTGGAAACACCATATATTTT.

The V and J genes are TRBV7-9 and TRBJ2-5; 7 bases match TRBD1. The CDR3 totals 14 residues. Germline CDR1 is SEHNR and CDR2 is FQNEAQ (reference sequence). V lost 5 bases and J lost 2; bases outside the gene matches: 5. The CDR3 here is CASSPQGIQETQYF. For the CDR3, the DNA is TGTGCCAGCAGCCCACAGGGGATTCAAGAGACCCAGTACTTC.

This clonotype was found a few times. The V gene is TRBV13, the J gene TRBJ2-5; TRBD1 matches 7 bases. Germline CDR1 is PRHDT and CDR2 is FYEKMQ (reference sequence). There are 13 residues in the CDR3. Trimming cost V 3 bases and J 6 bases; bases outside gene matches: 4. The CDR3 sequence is CASSFDRAKTQYF. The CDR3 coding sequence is TGTGCCAGCAGCTTCGACAGGGCAAAGACCCAGTACTTC.

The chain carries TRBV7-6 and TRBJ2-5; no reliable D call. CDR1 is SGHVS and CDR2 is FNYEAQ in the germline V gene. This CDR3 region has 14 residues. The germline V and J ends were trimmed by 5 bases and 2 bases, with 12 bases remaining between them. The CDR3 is CASSQQDSQETQYF. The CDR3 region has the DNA TGTGCCAGCAGCCAGCAAGACTCACAAGAGACCCAGTACTTC. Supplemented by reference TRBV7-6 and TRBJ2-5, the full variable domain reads GAGVSQSPRYKVTKRGQDVALRCDPISGHVSLYWYRQALGQGPEFLTYFNYEAQQDKSGLPNDRFSAERPEGSISTLTIQRTEQRDSAMYRCASSQQDSQETQYFGPGTRLLVL.

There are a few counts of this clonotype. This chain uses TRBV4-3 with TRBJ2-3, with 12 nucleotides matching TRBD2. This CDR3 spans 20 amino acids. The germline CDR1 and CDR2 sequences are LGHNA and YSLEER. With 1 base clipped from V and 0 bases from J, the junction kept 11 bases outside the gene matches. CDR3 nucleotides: TGCGCCAGCAGCCAAGTAATCTCTAGCGGGAGGGCCTTGAGCACAGATACGCAGTATTTT. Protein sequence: CASSQVISSGRALSTDTQYF.